Reported below is one T cell receptor delta chain. A far larger clone is off by one base, so a read error is likely. Other DNA sequences in this specimen translate into the identical CDR3. V lost 0 bases, J lost 1 base, and 17 bases lay in between. The CDR3 has 17 amino acids. Germline loops: CDR1 GEAIGNYY, CDR2 EKD. These data belong to a study of gamma-delta T cells after stem cell transplantation. With CATT, TCRdb re-called clones from the RT-PCR reads. The table lists approximately 1,300 delta-chain clones, less than 2% of them singletons. The material sequenced was gamma-delta T cells. The chain recombines TRDV2 with TRDJ1; the D is unclear. This TCR was recovered from a human donor. It is not recorded whose cells these are; they may come from a transplant donor. CDR3 nucleotides: TGTGCCTGTGACACCGTCGTTAGGGGTTCCAGCACCGATAAACTCATCTTT. Translating gives CACDTVVRGSSTDKLIF.